This T cell receptor (beta chain) is from a study of cytomegalovirus exposure and HLA in healthy donors. Notes on the study in general: The study flagged around 150 TCR beta chains as cytomegalovirus-associated. Reportedly, TCR beta sequences accurately predicted HLA-A and HLA-B alleles in most subjects. A few chains tied to CMV proved CMV antigen-specific in vitro.

Notes on this clone: The antigen remains undetermined. Other DNA sequences in this specimen translate into the identical CDR3.

CDR1 and CDR2 from the germline V gene are MNHEY and SMNVEV (reference sequence). Between the trimmed V and J ends, which lost 6 bases and 7 bases, there was a span of 21 bases. This CDR3 has 16 amino acids. It was with 60 Vbeta and 13 Jbeta primers that the PCR ran. The method was immunoSEQ multiplex PCR; TCRdb's version includes in-frame clones alone and lacks a portion of them. The table shows about 200,000 clones, with more than 75% occurring only once. The sample comprised PBMCs. V and J are TRBV27 and TRBJ2-2; TRBD2 might be the D (7 bases). The receptor comes from a woman aged 45 to 65 in good health and CMV-seronegative. CDR3 region: CASREPVGGAGGELFF. In DNA, the CDR3 is TGTGCCAGCAGGGAACCTGTAGGGGGGGCTGGCGGGGAGCTGTTTTTT.